Sequencing of this TCR beta chain was carried out in a study of CD8+ T cells in alopecia areata. Study overall: Tofacitinib treatment spanned 6 to 18 months, with 6 months off drug afterward. Points from the study as a whole: Lesional scalp exceeded normal scalp in clonality, especially in alopecia totalis/universalis. Normal skin's resident alphabeta T cells are also sequenced in scalp samples.

With respect to this clone: Its antigen is as yet unknown.

After isolation, RNA underwent reverse transcription to generate cDNA as the sequencing template. The data were produced by immunoSEQ multiplex PCR, yet TCRdb's version contains in-frame clones alone and is incomplete. Among roughly 250,000 clones listed, around two thirds were seen once. PBMC-derived CD4+ and CD8+ T cells were sorted. The sequencing here drew on CD4+ T cells sorted from blood, taken at week 0. The receptor was derived from a human donor with alopecia areata.

The CDR3 bases are TGTGCCAGCAGCACTTTGTCCACTCTCGGGGAGCTGTTTTTT. The encoded protein is CASSTLSTLGELFF. This chain links TRBV5-4 with TRBJ2-2; D is unresolved. Germline lookup yields CDR1 SGHNT and CDR2 YYREEE (reference sequence). Trimming took off 4 bases at V and 7 bases at J, with 14 bases between the two ends. There are 14 residues in the CDR3.